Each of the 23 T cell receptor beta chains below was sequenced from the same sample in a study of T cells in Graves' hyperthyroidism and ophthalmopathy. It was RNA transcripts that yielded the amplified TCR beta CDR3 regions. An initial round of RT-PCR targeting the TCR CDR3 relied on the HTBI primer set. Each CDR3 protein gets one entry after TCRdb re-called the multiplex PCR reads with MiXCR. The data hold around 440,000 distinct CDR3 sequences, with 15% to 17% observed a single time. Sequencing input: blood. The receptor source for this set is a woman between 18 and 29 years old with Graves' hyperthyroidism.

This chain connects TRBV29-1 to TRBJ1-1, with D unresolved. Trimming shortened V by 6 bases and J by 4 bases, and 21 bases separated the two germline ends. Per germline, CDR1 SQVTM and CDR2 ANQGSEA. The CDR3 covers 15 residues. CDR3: CSVNSGWRIGTEAFF. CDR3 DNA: TGCAGCGTCAATTCTGGGTGGAGGATCGGCACTGAAGCTTTCTTT.

The DNA for the CDR3 is TGTGCCACCAGCAGAGAGATCCAACTAGGGGGGCTCAATGAGCAGTTCTTC. This gives the protein CATSREIQLGGLNEQFF. The chain uses TRBV15 and TRBJ2-1, with D perhaps TRBD1 or TRBD2 (6 bases each). This CDR3 is 17 amino acids long. Germline assignment: CDR1 LNHNV and CDR2 YYDKDF (reference sequence). Trimming took off 0 bases at V and 6 bases at J, with 18 bases between the two ends.

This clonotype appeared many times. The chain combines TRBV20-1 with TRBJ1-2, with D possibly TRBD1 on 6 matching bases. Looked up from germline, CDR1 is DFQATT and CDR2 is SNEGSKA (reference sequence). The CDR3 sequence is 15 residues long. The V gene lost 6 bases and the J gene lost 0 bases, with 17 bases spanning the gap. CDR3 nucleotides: TGCAGTGCGGTACCGGGACACCTCCCTAACTATGGCTACACCTTC. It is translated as CSAVPGHLPNYGYTF.

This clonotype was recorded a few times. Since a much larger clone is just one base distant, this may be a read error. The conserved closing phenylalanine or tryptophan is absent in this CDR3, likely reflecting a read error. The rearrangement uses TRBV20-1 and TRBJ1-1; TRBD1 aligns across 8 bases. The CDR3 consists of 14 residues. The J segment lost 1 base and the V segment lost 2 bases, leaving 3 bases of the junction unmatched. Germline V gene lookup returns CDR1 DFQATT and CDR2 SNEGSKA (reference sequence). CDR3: CSARRTGRNTEAFL. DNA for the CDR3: TGCAGTGCTAGACGGACAGGGAGGAACACTGAAGCTTTCCTT.

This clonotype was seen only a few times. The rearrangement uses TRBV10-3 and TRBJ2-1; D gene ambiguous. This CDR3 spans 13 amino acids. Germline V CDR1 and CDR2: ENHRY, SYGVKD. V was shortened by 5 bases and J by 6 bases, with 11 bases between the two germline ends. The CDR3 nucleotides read TGTGCCATCAGTTTACCGTACTTCAATGAGCAGTTCTTC. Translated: CAISLPYFNEQFF.

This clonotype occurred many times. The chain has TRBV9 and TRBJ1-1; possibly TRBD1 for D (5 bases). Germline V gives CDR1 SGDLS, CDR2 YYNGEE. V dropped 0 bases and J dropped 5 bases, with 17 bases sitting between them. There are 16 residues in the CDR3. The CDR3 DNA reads TGTGCCAGCAGCGTAGCGGCGGGGACCTTGGGTACTGAAGCTTTCTTT. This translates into CASSVAAGTLGTEAFF.

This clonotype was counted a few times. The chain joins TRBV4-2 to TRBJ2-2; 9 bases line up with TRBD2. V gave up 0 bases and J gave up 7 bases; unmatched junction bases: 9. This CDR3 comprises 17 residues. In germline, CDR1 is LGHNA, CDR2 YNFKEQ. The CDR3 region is CASSQDRRGGLGGELFF. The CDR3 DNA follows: TGTGCCAGCAGCCAAGATAGGCGGGGGGGCTTGGGCGGGGAGCTGTTTTTT.

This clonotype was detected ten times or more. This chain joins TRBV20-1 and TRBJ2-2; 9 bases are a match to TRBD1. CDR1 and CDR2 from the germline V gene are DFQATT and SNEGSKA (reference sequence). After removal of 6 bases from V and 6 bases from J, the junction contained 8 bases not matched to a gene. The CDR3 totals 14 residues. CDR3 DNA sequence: TGCAGTGCGAGGGACAGGGTAACTTCCGGGGAGCTGTTTTTT. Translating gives CSARDRVTSGELFF.

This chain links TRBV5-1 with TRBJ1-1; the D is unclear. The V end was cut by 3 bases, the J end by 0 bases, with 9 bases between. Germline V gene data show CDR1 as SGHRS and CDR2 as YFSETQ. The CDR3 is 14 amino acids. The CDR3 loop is CASSSRRLNTEAFF. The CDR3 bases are TGCGCCAGCAGCTCCCGCAGATTGAACACTGAAGCTTTCTTT.

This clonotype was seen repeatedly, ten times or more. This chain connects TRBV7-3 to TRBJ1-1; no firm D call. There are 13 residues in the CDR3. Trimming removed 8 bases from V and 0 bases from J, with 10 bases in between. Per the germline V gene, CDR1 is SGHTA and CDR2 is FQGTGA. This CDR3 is CASQRVLNTEAFF. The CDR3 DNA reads TGTGCCAGCCAACGGGTTCTGAACACTGAAGCTTTCTTT.

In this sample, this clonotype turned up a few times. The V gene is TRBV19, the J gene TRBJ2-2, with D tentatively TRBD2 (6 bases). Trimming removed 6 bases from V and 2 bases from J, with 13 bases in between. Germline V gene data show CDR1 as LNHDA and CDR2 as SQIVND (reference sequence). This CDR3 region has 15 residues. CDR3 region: CASRARRANTGELFF. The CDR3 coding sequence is TGTGCCAGTAGGGCGAGGAGGGCCAACACCGGGGAGCTGTTTTTT.

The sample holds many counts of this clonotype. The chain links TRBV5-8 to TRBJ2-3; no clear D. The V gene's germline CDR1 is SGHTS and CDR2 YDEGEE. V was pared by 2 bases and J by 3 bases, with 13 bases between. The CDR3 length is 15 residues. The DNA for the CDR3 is TGTGCCAGCAGCTTAGGCAGGCCTCGGACAGATACGCAGTATTTT. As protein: CASSLGRPRTDTQYF.

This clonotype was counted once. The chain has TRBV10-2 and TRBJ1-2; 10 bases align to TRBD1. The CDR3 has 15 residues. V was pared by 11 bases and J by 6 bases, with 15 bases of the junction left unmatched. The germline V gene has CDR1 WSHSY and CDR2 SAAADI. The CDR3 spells CASLKGRDRGDGYTF. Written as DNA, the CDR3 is TGCGCCTCCTTAAAGGGGAGGGACAGGGGTGATGGCTACACCTTC.

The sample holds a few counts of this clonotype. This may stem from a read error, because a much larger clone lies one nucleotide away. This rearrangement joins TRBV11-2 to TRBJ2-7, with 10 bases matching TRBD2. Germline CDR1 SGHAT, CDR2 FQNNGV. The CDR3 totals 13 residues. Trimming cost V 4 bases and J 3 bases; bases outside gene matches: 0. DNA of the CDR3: TGTGCCAGCAGCTGGACTAGCGGCTACGAGCAGTACTTC. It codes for CASSWTSGYEQYF.

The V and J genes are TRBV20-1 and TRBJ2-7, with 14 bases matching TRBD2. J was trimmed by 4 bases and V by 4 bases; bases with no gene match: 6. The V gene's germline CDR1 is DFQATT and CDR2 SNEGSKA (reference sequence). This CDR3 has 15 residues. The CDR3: CSATGLAGGGYEQYF. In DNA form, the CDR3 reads TGCAGTGCTACAGGACTAGCGGGAGGAGGGTACGAGCAGTACTTC.

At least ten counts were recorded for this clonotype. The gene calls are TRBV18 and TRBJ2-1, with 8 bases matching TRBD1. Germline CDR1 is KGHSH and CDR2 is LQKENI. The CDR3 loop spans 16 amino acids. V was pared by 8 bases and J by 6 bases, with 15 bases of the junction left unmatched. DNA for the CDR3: TGTGCCAGCACGCCACGCAGACAGGGGTACGGCAATGAGCAGTTCTTC. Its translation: CASTPRRQGYGNEQFF.

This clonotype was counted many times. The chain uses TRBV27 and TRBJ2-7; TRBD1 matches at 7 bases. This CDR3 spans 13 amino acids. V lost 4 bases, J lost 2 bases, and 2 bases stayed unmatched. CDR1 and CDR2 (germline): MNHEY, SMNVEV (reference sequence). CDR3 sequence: CASSWQGAYEQYF. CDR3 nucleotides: TGTGCCAGCAGTTGGCAGGGGGCCTACGAGCAGTACTTC.

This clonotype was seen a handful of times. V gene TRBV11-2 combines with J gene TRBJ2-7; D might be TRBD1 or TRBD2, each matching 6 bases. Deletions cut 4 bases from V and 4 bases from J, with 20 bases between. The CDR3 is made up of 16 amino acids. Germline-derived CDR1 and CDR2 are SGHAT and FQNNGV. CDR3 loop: CASSSASGAGLYEQYF. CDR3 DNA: TGTGCCAGCAGCTCCGCCTCGGGGGCGGGTTTGTACGAGCAGTACTTC.

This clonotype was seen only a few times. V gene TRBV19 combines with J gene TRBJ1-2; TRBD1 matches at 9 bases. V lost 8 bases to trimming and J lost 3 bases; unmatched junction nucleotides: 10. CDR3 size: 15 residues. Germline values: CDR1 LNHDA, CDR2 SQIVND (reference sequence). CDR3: CASRAGTGFDYGYTF. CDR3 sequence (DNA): TGTGCCAGTCGGGCTGGGACAGGGTTCGACTATGGCTACACCTTC.

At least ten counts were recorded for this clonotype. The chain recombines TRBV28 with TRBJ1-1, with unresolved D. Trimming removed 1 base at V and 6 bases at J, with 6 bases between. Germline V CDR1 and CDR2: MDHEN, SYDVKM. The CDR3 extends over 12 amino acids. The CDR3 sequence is CASSLFPAEAFF. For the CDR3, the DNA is TGTGCCAGCAGTTTATTCCCCGCTGAAGCTTTCTTT.

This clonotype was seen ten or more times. The CDR3 DNA reads TGCAGTGCTAGGACAGGGCCAGATACGCAGTATTTT. Translated: CSARTGPDTQYF. V usage is TRBV20-1 and J usage is TRBJ2-3; TRBD1 matches at 7 bases. CDR3 length: 12 residues. Trimming removed 3 bases from V and 4 bases from J; junction bases left unmatched: 1. Looked up from germline, CDR1 is DFQATT and CDR2 is SNEGSKA (reference sequence).

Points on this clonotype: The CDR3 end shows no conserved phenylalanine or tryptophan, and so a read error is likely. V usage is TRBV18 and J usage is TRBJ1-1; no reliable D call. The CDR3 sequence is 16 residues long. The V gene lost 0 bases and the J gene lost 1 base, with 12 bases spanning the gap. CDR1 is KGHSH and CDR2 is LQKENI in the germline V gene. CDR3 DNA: TGTGCCAGCTCACCACCCCGGGATGGCACGAACACTGAAGCTTTCTCT. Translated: CASSPPRDGTNTEAFS.

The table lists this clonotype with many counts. CDR3 amino acids: CASSFVSATDTQYF. The CDR3 region has the DNA TGTGCCAGCAGTTTCGTTAGCGCGACAGATACGCAGTATTTT. J is TRBJ2-3 and V is TRBV28, with TRBD2 as a possible D gene (5 bases). Per the germline V gene, CDR1 is MDHEN and CDR2 is SYDVKM. CDR3 length: 14 amino acids. The ends were cut back, 3 bases at V and 3 bases at J, with 10 bases in the middle.